This TCR beta chain was retrieved from a study of shared clonotypes between healthy human individuals. A note on this clone: Its antigen remains unidentified. The sample holds other DNA sequences that translate to the same CDR3.

Naive CD8 cells lacked CD45RO and underwent positive selection for CCR7, leaving out terminally differentiated effector memory CD45RA+ cells. Study findings and constraints: With several donors compared, 4.5% to 6.5% of naive CD4 clonotypes were shared.

This CDR3 contains 13 residues. Trimming took 2 bases from V and 4 from J, leaving 8 bases between them. The germline gives CDR1 MNHEY, CDR2 SMNVEV (reference sequence). In the authors' methods: Junction-only immunoSEQ data arrived without quality scores, meaning filtering differed. TCRdb keeps only in-frame clones here, not all; method: immunoSEQ multiplex PCR. The D gene and trimming were derived from the DNA, and the V and J assignments and clone size from that table. The sample has around 2,000,000 clones, about 94% seen once. The chain has TRBV27 and TRBJ2-5, with D possibly being TRBD2 (6 bases). The material sequenced was naive CD8+ T cells sorted from blood. The clonotype was recovered from a man between 18 and 35 years old in good health. The CDR3 protein is CASSLGRGETQYF. CDR3 nucleotides: TGTGCCAGCAGTTTAGGGCGGGGAGAGACCCAGTACTTC.